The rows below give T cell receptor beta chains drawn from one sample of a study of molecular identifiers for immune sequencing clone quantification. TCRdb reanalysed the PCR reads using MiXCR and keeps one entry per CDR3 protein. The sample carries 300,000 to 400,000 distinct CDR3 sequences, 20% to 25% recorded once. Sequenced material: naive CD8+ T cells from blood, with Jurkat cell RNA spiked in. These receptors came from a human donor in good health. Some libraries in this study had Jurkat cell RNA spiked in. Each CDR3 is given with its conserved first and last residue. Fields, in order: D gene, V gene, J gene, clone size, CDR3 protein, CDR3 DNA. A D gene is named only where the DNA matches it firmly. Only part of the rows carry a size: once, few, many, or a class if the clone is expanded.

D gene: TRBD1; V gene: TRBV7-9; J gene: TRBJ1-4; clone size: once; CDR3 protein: CAGSFRDRGGRFREKLFF; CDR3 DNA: TGTGCCGGCAGTTTCAGGGACAGGGGGGGCCGCTTTCGAGAAAAACTGTTTTTT
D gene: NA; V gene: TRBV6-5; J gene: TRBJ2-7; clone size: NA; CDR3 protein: CAGSYSRAFAGYSYEQYF; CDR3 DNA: TGTGCCGGCAGTTACTCGAGAGCTTTCGCGGGTTATTCCTACGAGCAGTACTTC
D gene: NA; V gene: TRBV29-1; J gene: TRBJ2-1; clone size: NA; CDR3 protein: CSGQGNRSYNEQFF; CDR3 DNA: TGCAGCGGGCAGGGGAACCGATCCTACAATGAGCAGTTCTTC
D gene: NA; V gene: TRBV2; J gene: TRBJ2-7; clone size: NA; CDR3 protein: CASSGGDSYEQYF; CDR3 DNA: TGTGCCAGCAGTGGAGGGGACTCCTACGAGCAGTACTTC
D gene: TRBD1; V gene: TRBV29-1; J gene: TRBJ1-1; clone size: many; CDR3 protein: CSVEGTAEAFF; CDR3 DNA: TGCAGCGTTGAGGGGACAGCTGAAGCTTTCTTT
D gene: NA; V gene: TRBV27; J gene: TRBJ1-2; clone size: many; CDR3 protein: CATQGLWGYTF; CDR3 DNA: TGTGCCACCCAGGGCTTATGGGGCTACACCTTC
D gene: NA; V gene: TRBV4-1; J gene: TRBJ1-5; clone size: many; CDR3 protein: CASRREGTLNQPQHF; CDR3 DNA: TGCGCCAGCCGTCGCGAGGGGACACTCAATCAGCCCCAGCATTTT
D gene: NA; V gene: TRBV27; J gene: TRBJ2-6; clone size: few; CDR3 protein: CASSLIVGTGANVLTF; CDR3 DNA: TGTGCCAGCAGTTTAATTGTGGGTACGGGGGCCAACGTCCTGACTTTC
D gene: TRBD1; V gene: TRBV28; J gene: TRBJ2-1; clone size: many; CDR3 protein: CASSPWTGTGNEQFF; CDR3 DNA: TGTGCCAGCAGTCCTTGGACAGGGACAGGCAATGAGCAGTTCTTC
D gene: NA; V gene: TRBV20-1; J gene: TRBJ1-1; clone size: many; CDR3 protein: CSARDTPMGRSTEAFF; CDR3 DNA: TGCAGTGCTAGAGATACCCCCATGGGCCGGAGCACTGAAGCTTTCTTT
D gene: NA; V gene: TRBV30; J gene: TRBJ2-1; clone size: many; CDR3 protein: CAWRALNEQFF; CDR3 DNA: TGTGCCTGGAGAGCTTTAAATGAGCAGTTCTTC
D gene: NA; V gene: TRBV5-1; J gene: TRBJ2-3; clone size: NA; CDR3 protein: CASSLDRVPFADTQCF; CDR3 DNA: TGCGCCAGCAGCTTGGACAGGGTTCCTTTTGCAGATACGCAGTGTTTT
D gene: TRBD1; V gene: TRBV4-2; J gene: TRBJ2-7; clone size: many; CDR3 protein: CASSQDLDRGYEQYF; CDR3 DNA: TGTGCCAGCAGCCAAGATCTAGACAGGGGATACGAGCAGTACTTC
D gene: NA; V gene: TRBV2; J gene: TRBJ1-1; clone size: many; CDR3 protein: CASSDPTEMNTEAFF; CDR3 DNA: TGTGCCAGCAGTGATCCGACAGAAATGAACACTGAAGCTTTCTTT
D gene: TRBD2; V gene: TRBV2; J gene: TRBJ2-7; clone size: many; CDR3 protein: CASSDAGTSGRREQYF; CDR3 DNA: TGTGCCAGCAGCGATGCAGGGACTAGCGGACGCCGGGAGCAGTACTTC
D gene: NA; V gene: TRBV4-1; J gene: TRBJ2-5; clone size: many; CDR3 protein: CASSQAELRETQYF; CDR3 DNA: TGCGCCAGCAGCCAAGCGGAGCTTCGAGAGACCCAGTACTTC
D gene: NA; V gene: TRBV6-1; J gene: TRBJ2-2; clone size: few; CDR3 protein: CASATGPNTGELFF; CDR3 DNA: TGTGCCAGTGCTACAGGCCCGAACACCGGGGAGCTGTTTTTT
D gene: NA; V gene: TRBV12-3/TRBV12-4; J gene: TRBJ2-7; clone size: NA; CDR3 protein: CASSAGGETTYEQYF; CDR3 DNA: TGTGCCAGCAGTGCCGGCGGGGAGACCACCTACGAGCAGTACTTC
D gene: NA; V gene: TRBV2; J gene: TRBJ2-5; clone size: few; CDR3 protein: CASSEAGLEQETQYF; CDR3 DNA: TGTGCCAGCAGTGAAGCCGGACTCGAACAAGAGACCCAGTACTTC
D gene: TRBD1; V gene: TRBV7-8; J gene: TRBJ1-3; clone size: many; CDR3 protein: CASTRVETGLLRGNTIYF; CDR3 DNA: TGTGCCAGCACCCGGGTGGAGACAGGGCTCTTGAGGGGAAACACCATATATTTT
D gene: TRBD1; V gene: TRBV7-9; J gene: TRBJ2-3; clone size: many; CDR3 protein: CASSPLTGEKDTQYF; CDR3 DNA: TGTGCCAGCAGCCCGTTGACAGGGGAAAAAGATACGCAGTATTTT
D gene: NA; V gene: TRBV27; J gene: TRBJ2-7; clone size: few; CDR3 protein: CASSSRGGGSYEQYF; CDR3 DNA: TGTGCCAGCAGTTCCCGCGGGGGCGGGTCCTACGAGCAGTACTTC
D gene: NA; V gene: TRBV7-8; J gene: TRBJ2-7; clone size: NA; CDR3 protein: CASSLAGPGNCEQYF; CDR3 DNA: TGTGCCAGCAGCTTAGCGGGGCCAGGGAACTGCGAGCAGTACTTC
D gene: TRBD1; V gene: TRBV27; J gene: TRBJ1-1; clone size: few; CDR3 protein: CASSFQGQGLTEAFF; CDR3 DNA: TGTGCCAGCAGTTTCCAGGGACAGGGATTAACTGAAGCTTTCTTT
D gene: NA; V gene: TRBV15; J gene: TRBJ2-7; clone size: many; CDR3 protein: CATSSGQPVPYEQYF; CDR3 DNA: TGTGCCACCAGCAGCGGACAGCCGGTCCCCTACGAGCAGTACTTC
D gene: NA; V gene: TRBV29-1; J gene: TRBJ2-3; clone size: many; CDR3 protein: CSVEVDLGRWDTQYF; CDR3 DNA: TGCAGCGTTGAAGTGGATCTAGGGCGTTGGGATACGCAGTATTTT
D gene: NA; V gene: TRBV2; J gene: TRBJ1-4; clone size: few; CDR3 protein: CASSVSDLIEKLFF; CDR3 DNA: TGTGCCAGCAGTGTTAGCGACCTGATCGAAAAACTGTTTTTT
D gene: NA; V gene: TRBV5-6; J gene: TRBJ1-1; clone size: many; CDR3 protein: CASSWYSDWGEAFF; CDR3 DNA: TGTGCCAGCAGCTGGTATTCCGATTGGGGTGAAGCTTTCTTT
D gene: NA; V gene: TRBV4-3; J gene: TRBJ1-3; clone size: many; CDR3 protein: CASSQDLANSGNTIYF; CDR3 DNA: TGCGCCAGCAGCCAAGATCTGGCCAACTCTGGAAACACCATATATTTT
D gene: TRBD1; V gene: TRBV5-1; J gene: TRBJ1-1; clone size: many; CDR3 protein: CASSPAPGQSNTEAFF; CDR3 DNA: TGCGCCAGCAGCCCTGCACCGGGACAGTCGAACACTGAAGCTTTCTTT
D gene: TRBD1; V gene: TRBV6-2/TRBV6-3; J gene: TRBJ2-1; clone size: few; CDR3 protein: CASSSADRSYNEQFF; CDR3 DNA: TGTGCCAGCAGTTCCGCGGACAGGTCCTACAATGAGCAGTTCTTC
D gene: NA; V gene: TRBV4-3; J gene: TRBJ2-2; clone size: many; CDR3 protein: CASSPSPGLYNTGELFF; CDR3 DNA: TGCGCCAGCAGCCCATCGCCAGGCCTTTATAACACCGGGGAGCTGTTTTTT
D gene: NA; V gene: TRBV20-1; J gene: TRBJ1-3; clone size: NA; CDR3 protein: CSADGPSSGNTIYF; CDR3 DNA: TGCAGTGCTGATGGTCCCTCGTCAGGAAACACCATATATTTT
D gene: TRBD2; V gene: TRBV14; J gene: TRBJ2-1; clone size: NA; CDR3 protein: CASSRVGGSYEQFF; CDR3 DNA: TGTGCCAGCAGCCGGGTGGGCGGGAGTTATGAGCAGTTCTTC
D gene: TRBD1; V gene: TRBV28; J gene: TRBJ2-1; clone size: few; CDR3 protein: CASSPPGTGTYNEQFF; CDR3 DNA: TGTGCCAGCAGTCCCCCCGGGACAGGGACCTACAATGAGCAGTTCTTC
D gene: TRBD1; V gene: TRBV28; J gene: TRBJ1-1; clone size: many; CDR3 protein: CASSYRGRTEAFF; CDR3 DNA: TGTGCCAGCAGTTACAGGGGTCGCACTGAAGCTTTCTTT
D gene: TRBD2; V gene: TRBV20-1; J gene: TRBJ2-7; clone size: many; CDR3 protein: CSALLAYEQYF; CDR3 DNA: TGCAGTGCTTTACTAGCGTACGAGCAGTACTTC
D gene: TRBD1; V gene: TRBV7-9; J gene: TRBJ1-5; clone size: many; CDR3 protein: CASSQTGDQPQHF; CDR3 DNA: TGTGCCAGCAGCCAAACAGGGGATCAGCCCCAGCATTTT
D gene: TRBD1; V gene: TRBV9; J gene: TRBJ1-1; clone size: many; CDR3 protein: CASSPRDRAAEAFF; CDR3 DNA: TGTGCCAGCAGCCCCCGGGACAGGGCCGCCGAAGCTTTCTTT
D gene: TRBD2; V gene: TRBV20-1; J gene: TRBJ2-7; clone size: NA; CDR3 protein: CSVRGRLAGNYERYF; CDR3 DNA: TGCAGTGTAAGAGGTCGGCTAGCGGGGAACTACGAGCGGTACTTC
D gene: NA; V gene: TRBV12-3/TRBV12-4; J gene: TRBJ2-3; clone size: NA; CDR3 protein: CASGFGTDTQYF; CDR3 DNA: TGTGCCAGCGGTTTCGGAACAGATACGCAGTATTTT
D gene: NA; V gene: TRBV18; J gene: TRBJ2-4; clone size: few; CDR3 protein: CASSPPEQIAKNIQYF; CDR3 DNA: TGTGCCAGCTCACCACCGGAACAAATAGCCAAAAACATTCAGTACTTC